This T cell receptor (beta chain) was sequenced in a study of OX40 agonist ivuxolimab in advanced cancers. General study results and limits: More expanded clones were seen, on average, in CD8+ T cells than in CD4+.

Collection of blood occurred at baseline, at cycle 4 day 1, and at cycle 7 day 1. TCRdb's table, derived via immunoSEQ multiplex PCR, lists solely in-frame clones and lacks some. The table has about 14,000 clones, 80% to 85% seen once. As regards this clone: Its antigen is as yet unknown.

This sequence was found in an adult with an advanced solid tumor such as melanoma, head and neck, liver or kidney cancer. This specimen was CD4+ or CD8+ T cells sorted from blood, taken in a trial of the OX40 agonist ivuxolimab.

CDR3 DNA: TGTGCCAGCAGCTCCTCTACAGGGTACGGATCCTACGAGCAGTACTTC. Its translation is CASSSSTGYGSYEQYF. V usage is TRBV7-2 and J usage is TRBJ2-7, with TRBD1 as a possible D gene (6 bases). The CDR3 extends over 16 amino acids. Germline V gives CDR1 SGHTA, CDR2 FQGNSA. V gave up 4 bases and J gave up 1 base, with 17 bases separating them.